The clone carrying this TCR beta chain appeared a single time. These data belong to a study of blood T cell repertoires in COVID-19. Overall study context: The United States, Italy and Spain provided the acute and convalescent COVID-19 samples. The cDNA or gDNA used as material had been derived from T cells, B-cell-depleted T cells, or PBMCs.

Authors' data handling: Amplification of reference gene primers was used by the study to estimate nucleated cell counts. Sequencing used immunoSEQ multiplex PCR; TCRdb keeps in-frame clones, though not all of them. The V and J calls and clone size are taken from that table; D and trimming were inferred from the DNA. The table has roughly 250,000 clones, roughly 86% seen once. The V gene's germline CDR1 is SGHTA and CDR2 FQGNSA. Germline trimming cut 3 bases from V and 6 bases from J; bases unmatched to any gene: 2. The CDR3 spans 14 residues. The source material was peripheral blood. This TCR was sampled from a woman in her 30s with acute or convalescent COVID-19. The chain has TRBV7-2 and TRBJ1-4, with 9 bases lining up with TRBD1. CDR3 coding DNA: TGTGCCAGCAGCTTCCGGACAGGGGATGAAAAACTGTTTTTT. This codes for CASSFRTGDEKLFF.